The rows below give T cell receptor beta chains drawn from one sample of a study of T cell changes during pregnancy in multiple sclerosis. Clones were read by immunoSEQ multiplex PCR, and TCRdb kept only the in-frame ones, dropping some. Of around 70,000 clones listed, around 90% are singletons. The sample was peripheral blood, taken in the second trimester of pregnancy. These receptors came from a female donor with multiple sclerosis, enrolled in a pregnancy study. Each CDR3 is given with its conserved first and last residue.

V: TRBV19
J: TRBJ2-7
CDR3: CASSPGQVSYEQYF

V: TRBV7-2
J: TRBJ1-4
CDR3: CASSSFPRGQGGEKLFF

V: TRBV7-9
J: TRBJ1-5
CDR3: CASSLVGTGYSNQPQHF

V: TRBV14
J: TRBJ2-5
CDR3: CASSHIRGSLETQYF

V: TRBV18
J: TRBJ2-1
CDR3: CASASSRGVNEQFF

V: TRBV19
J: TRBJ2-1
CDR3: CASSPGQSYNEQFF

V: TRBV4-2
J: TRBJ1-2
CDR3: CASSQDLGDLGYTF

V: TRBV7-9
J: TRBJ1-4
CDR3: CASSLEAGRAEKLFF

V: TRBV5-1
J: TRBJ1-3
CDR3: CASSFAGYSGNTIYF

V: TRBV7-9
J: TRBJ2-3
CDR3: CASSAADTQYF

V: TRBV14
J: TRBJ1-3
CDR3: CASSHRRFSGNTIYF

V: TRBV18
J: TRBJ2-1
CDR3: CASSPAGHNEQFF

V: TRBV19
J: TRBJ1-1
CDR3: CASSIERNTEAFF

V: TRBV5-6
J: TRBJ2-5
CDR3: CASSPTQETQYF

V: TRBV6-5
J: TRBJ2-7
CDR3: CASSYPRLAGGHEQYF

V: TRBV6-5
J: TRBJ1-1
CDR3: CASSYSRAPLATEAFF

V: TRBV18
J: TRBJ2-5
CDR3: CASSPGSDRAQYF

V: TRBV28
J: TRBJ1-5
CDR3: CATVTGPGPQHF

V: TRBV11-2
J: TRBJ2-7
CDR3: CASSLGPGYEQYF

V: TRBV5-1
J: TRBJ1-3
CDR3: CASSSLAGAGNTIYF

V: TRBV5-4
J: TRBJ1-6
CDR3: CASSFPGTGGESPLHF

V: TRBV5-4
J: TRBJ2-5
CDR3: CASGPRRETQYF

V: TRBV9
J: TRBJ2-1
CDR3: CASSVGTSGGLHNEQFF

V: TRBV5-1
J: TRBJ2-5
CDR3: CASSLGGEQETQYF

V: TRBV6-6
J: TRBJ1-5
CDR3: CASRPLLNQPQHF

V: TRBV15
J: TRBJ2-5
CDR3: CATSRVEGAATQYF

V: TRBV7-2
J: TRBJ1-1
CDR3: CASSFTGTGSNTEAFF

V: TRBV29-1
J: TRBJ2-1
CDR3: CSVEPNTGFSYNEQFF

V: TRBV4-3
J: TRBJ2-7
CDR3: CASSQGLAGGIFYEQYF

V: TRBV11-2
J: TRBJ1-6
CDR3: CASTVLGGRDSPLHF

V: TRBV5-5
J: TRBJ1-2
CDR3: CASTVPSPRAYGYTF

V: TRBV7-7
J: TRBJ1-4
CDR3: CASSRLSNEKLFF

V: TRBV30
J: TRBJ1-2
CDR3: CAWSVLDRGYGYTF

V: TRBV18
J: TRBJ2-3
CDR3: CASSPISSLTDTQYF

V: TRBV19
J: TRBJ1-5
CDR3: CASSIRLSNQPQHF

V: TRBV10-1
J: TRBJ2-5
CDR3: CASSGEGRGRPETQYF

V: TRBV6-5
J: TRBJ2-7
CDR3: CASSKTGPSSYEQYF

V: TRBV6-4
J: TRBJ2-3
CDR3: CASSASSGGATDTQYF

V: TRBV7-2
J: TRBJ2-5
CDR3: CASSYMTGGETQYF

V: TRBV6-4
J: TRBJ2-6
CDR3: CASSPFGDRDSGANVLTF

V: TRBV11-1
J: TRBJ2-3
CDR3: CASSFLAGGTDTQYF

V: TRBV4-3
J: TRBJ2-1
CDR3: CASSQAGVEQFF

V: TRBV5-8
J: TRBJ2-7
CDR3: CASSAGTGGFYEQYF

V: TRBV11-3
J: TRBJ1-1
CDR3: CASSFYLDIGVNRNTEAFF

V: TRBV7-2
J: TRBJ2-1
CDR3: CASSLLSVGQYNEQFF

V: TRBV14
J: TRBJ1-4
CDR3: CASSQDLVGSGRGGKLFF

V: TRBV19
J: TRBJ2-2
CDR3: CASSMAGGGGELFF

V: TRBV7-9
J: TRBJ1-2
CDR3: CASSSGTGNGYTF

V: TRBV11-2
J: TRBJ1-2
CDR3: CASSPEGQGGIYGYTF

V: TRBV14
J: TRBJ1-1
CDR3: CASSHLVRDRNTEAFF

V: TRBV27
J: TRBJ2-7
CDR3: CASSLSRTGYEQYF

V: TRBV12-5
J: TRBJ1-1
CDR3: CASAAGTENTEAFF

V: TRBV19
J: TRBJ2-5
CDR3: CASSTQGHLQETQYF

V: TRBV29-1
J: TRBJ2-2
CDR3: CSVPGGTNTGELFF

V: TRBV4-2
J: TRBJ1-2
CDR3: CASYPGGDYGYTF

V: TRBV5-4
J: TRBJ2-5
CDR3: CASSPTGGAGETQYF

V: TRBV7-6
J: TRBJ2-5
CDR3: CASSLASGGQETQYF

V: TRBV11-2
J: TRBJ2-7
CDR3: CASSLGAGSYEQYF

V: TRBV7-2
J: TRBJ1-2
CDR3: CASSPGTGVLLGYTF